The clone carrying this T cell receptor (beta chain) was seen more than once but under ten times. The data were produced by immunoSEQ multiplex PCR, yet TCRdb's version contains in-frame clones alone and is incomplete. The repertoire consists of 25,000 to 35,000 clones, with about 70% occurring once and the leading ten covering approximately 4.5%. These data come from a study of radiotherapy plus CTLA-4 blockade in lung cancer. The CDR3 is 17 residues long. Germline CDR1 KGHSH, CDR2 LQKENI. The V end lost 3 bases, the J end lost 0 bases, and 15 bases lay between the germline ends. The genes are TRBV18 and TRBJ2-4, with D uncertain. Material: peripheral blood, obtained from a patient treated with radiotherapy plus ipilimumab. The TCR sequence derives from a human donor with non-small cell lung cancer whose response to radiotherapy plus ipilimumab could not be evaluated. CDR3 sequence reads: CASSPSHDSLAKNIQYF. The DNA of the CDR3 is TGTGCCAGCTCACCCTCTCACGATAGCCTAGCCAAAAACATTCAGTACTTC.